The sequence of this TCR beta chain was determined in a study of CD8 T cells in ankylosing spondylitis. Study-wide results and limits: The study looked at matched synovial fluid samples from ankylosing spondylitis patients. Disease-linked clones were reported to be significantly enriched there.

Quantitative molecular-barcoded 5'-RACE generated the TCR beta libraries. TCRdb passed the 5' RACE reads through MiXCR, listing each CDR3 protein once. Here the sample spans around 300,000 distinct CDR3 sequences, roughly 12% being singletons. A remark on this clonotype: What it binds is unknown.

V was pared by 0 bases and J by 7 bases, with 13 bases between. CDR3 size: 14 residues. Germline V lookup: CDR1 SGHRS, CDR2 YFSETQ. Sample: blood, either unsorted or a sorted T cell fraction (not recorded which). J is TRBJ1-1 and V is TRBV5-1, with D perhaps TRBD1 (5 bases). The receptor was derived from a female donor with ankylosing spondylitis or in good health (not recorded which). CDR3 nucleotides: TGCGCCAGCAGCTTGGCTCCGGGGGTGATTGAAGCTTTCTTT. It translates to CASSLAPGVIEAFF.